This T cell receptor beta chain derives from a study of blood T cell repertoires in COVID-19. Study-level background: COVID-19 samples collected from the United States, Italy and Spain covered acute and convalescent phases. PBMCs, B-cell-depleted T cells, or T cells were the source of the cDNA or gDNA that made up the material.

Germline lookup yields CDR1 SGHAT and CDR2 FQNNGV. Trimming cost V 5 bases and J 5 bases, with 9 bases left between them. The CDR3 sequence is 12 residues long. As originally analysed: Amplification of reference gene primers provided the estimated nucleated cell counts. Here immunoSEQ multiplex PCR was the method, and the copy in TCRdb shows in-frame clones only, minus some. D and trimming were read from the DNA, whereas the V and J calls and clone size are those reported in that table. The data contain fewer than 150,000 clones, around three quarters of them seen just once; the ten biggest clones take up 10% to 12%.

This chain connects TRBV11-2 to TRBJ2-5; no clear D gene. The clonotype originates from a human donor in a cohort sampled during active COVID-19. The sample consisted of peripheral blood. The CDR3 loop is CASSGSRETQYF. The DNA for the CDR3 is TGTGCCAGCAGCGGGTCGCGGGAGACCCAGTACTTC.